This T cell receptor (beta chain) was recovered during a study of blood T cells in healthy people across ages. Findings and limits, study-wide: Roughly linear declines in TCR beta diversity per million T cells occurred with age.

Sample-barcoded 5' priming and a J-beta primer mix drove a second PCR of about 6 to 12 cycles. TCRdb redid the calling of the 5' RACE reads with MiXCR, one entry per CDR3 protein. The sample has fewer than 1.5 million distinct CDR3 sequences; 42% are singletons. The CDR3 has 17 amino acids. The ends were cut back, 3 bases at V and 2 bases at J, with 19 bases in the middle. Germline V gives CDR1 MGHRA, CDR2 YSYEKL. In its sample, this clonotype was seen a few times. Its target is unknown. The sample providers were healthy Caucasian people from Russia, aged roughly 6 to 90. Extracted total RNA amounted to at least 5.5 micrograms for each sample.

This clonotype was sampled from a woman aged 18-29 years in good health. This chain links TRBV4-1 with TRBJ2-5, with a possible D match to TRBD2 (5 bases). Sequencing input: blood. CDR3 nucleotide sequence: TGCGCCAGCAGCCAGGGAAGCTTGAGGGTTGTTCAAGAGACCCAGTACTTC. Translating gives CASSQGSLRVVQETQYF.